The table lists the clone carrying this T cell receptor (beta chain) with a few counts. TCRdb's copy holds only in-frame clones and misses some; the assay was immunoSEQ multiplex PCR. The sample includes roughly 5,200 clones, over 70% of them seen just once. The sample originates from a study of sequential checkpoint blockade in melanoma. The CDR3 is 15 residues long. Germline values: CDR1 WSHSY, CDR2 SAAADI. V lost 2 bases, J lost 0 bases, and 8 bases lay in between. Treatment given: randomized to nivolumab then ipilimumab (arm A) or the reverse (arm B). The receptor was isolated from a human donor with melanoma. The sample in question was CD8+ T cells sorted from blood (inferred from file names), obtained from a patient given nivolumab and ipilimumab in sequence. This chain connects TRBV10-2 to TRBJ2-1, with D perhaps matching TRBD2 (6 bases). The CDR3 bases are TGCGCCAGCAGTGAGGACGGGAGCTCCTACAATGAGCAGTTCTTC. Its translation: CASSEDGSSYNEQFF.